These 4 T cell receptor beta chains were all obtained from the same sample, sequenced in a study of neurological immune-mediated disorders. MiXCR was run by TCRdb on the 5' RACE reads, yielding one entry per CDR3 protein. The repertoire includes about 65,000 distinct CDR3 sequences, approximately 4.1% of them detected once, and around 2.7% sits in the top ten. The sequenced sample consisted of PBMCs. The receptors shown here come from a man aged 50 to 59 with multiple sclerosis.

This clonotype was found many times. The V and J genes are TRBV7-9 and TRBJ2-7; D perhaps matches TRBD1 (6 bases). Germline V gene lookup returns CDR1 SEHNR and CDR2 FQNEAQ (reference sequence). Trimming took off 4 bases at V and 1 base at J, with 14 bases between the two ends. The CDR3 runs 15 residues. The CDR3 coding sequence is TGTGCCAGCAGCTCCCGGGACACTATGTCCTACGAGCAGTACTTC. It translates to CASSSRDTMSYEQYF.

This clonotype was found many times. The chain employs TRBV7-8 and TRBJ1-5; a weak D match, TRBD1 (6 bases). Germline V gene lookup returns CDR1 SGHVS and CDR2 FQNEAQ. V was clipped by 5 bases and J by 11 bases, with 16 bases between them. CDR3 length: 13 residues. The CDR3 DNA sequence: TGTGCCAGCAGCCCTAGGGGGACGGGGGCCCAGCATTTT. It translates to CASSPRGTGAQHF.

This clonotype was picked up many times. This chain joins TRBV5-1 and TRBJ2-7, with 7 bases lining up with TRBD2. After removal of 5 bases from V and 6 bases from J, the junction contained 11 bases not matched to a gene. Looked up from germline, CDR1 is SGHRS and CDR2 is YFSETQ. The CDR3 is 14 residues long. The CDR3, as DNA: TGCGCCAGCAGAGTAAGTCCGGGGGGTGCCGAGCAGTACTTC. This sequence encodes CASRVSPGGAEQYF.

In this sample, this clonotype turned up many times. V usage is TRBV5-1 and J usage is TRBJ2-7; the D gene is possibly TRBD2 (7 bases). Germline-derived CDR1 and CDR2 are SGHRS and YFSETQ. The CDR3 runs 15 residues. V was clipped by 0 bases and J by 0 bases, with 10 bases between them. As DNA, the CDR3 is TGCGCCAGCAGCTTGGGGGGGGGCGCCTCCTACGAGCAGTACGTC. Protein product: CASSLGGGASYEQYV.